The 26 T cell receptor beta chains presented below share a single source sample, sequenced in a study of cytomegalovirus exposure and HLA in healthy donors. A multiplex PCR was run with 60 Vbeta primers and 13 Jbeta primers. Repertoires were generated with immunoSEQ multiplex PCR, while TCRdb's copy carries only in-frame clones and drops some. The sample includes 100,000 to 150,000 clones, about four fifths of them seen just once. The sequencing sample was made of PBMCs. The origin of the receptors is a middle-aged man in good health and CMV-seronegative.

This clone occurred a few times. The V call is TRBV5-6, the J call TRBJ1-3, with 12 bases matching TRBD1. This CDR3 spans 18 amino acids. Trimming cost V 2 bases and J 4 bases; bases outside gene matches: 10. In germline, CDR1 is SGHDT, CDR2 YYEEEE. The chain's CDR3 is CASSLGMPGQGAGNTIYF. The CDR3 DNA reads TGTGCCAGCAGCTTAGGGATGCCGGGACAGGGGGCCGGAAACACCATATATTTT.

This clone showed up just a few times. The V and J genes are TRBV7-3 and TRBJ2-5; 7 bases map to TRBD2. Germline CDR1 reads SGHTA; CDR2 reads FQGTGA. This CDR3 contains 16 residues. V gave up 2 bases and J gave up 3 bases; unmatched junction bases: 9. The CDR3 reads CASSLGLAAGEETQYF. Here the CDR3 DNA reads TGTGCCAGCAGCTTAGGTCTAGCCGCGGGAGAAGAGACCCAGTACTTC.

The J gene is TRBJ2-5, the V gene TRBV15; 7 nucleotides match TRBD1. With 5 bases clipped from V and 3 bases from J, the junction kept 0 bases outside the gene matches. This CDR3 contains 12 residues. Germline lookup yields CDR1 LNHNV and CDR2 YYDKDF (reference sequence). CDR3 nucleotides: TGTGCCACCAGCGACAGGGAAGAGACCCAGTACTTC. Its translation is CATSDREETQYF.

The chain uses TRBV4-1 and TRBJ2-7; D might be TRBD1 (6 bases). Germline assignment: CDR1 MGHRA and CDR2 YSYEKL. V was shortened by 2 bases and J by 7 bases, with 18 bases between the two germline ends. The CDR3 has 15 amino acids. CDR3 amino acids: CASSQLRTRGWEQYF. CDR3 bases: TGCGCCAGCAGCCAACTCCGCACCAGGGGCTGGGAGCAGTACTTC.

The V call is TRBV5-4, the J call TRBJ2-2; D possibly corresponds to TRBD2 (5 bases). Looked up from germline, CDR1 is SGHNT and CDR2 is YYREEE (reference sequence). The CDR3 sequence is 15 residues long. V lost 2 bases, J lost 2 bases, and 10 bases lay in between. CDR3 region: CASSFPSSNTGELFF. The CDR3 nucleotides are TGTGCCAGCAGCTTCCCTAGCAGCAACACCGGGGAGCTGTTTTTT.

The chain combines TRBV19 with TRBJ1-5; D may be TRBD1 (6 bases). Germline lookup yields CDR1 LNHDA and CDR2 SQIVND (reference sequence). CDR3 length equals 17 residues. The germline V and J ends were trimmed by 4 bases and 1 base, with 17 bases remaining between them. The CDR3 bases are TGTGCCAGTAGTAGCCCCTTCACAGGGACGAGCAATCAGCCCCAGCATTTT. Translated: CASSSPFTGTSNQPQHF.

The J gene is TRBJ2-1, the V gene TRBV25-1, with TRBD2 matching over 7 bases. CDR1 and CDR2 from the germline V gene are MGHDK and SYGVNS. The CDR3 has 15 residues. Trimming cost V 10 bases and J 4 bases; bases outside gene matches: 13. CDR3 nucleotides: TGTGCCACCTTGACCCCGGGAGGACCATACAATGAGCAGTTCTTC. It yields the protein CATLTPGGPYNEQFF.

This chain joins TRBV6-1 and TRBJ1-1; maybe TRBD1 (6 bases). V was cut by 6 bases and J by 2 bases, with 10 bases left in between. Germline V gene lookup returns CDR1 MNHNS and CDR2 SASEGT. The CDR3 length is 13 residues. CDR3 region: CASRQQGNTEAFF. Here the CDR3 DNA reads TGTGCCAGCAGACAACAGGGTAACACTGAAGCTTTCTTT.

The V and J genes are TRBV28 and TRBJ1-5, with TRBD1 as a possible D gene (6 bases). From germline, CDR1 is MDHEN and CDR2 SYDVKM. CDR3 length: 14 residues. Trimming shortened V by 6 bases and J by 3 bases, and 12 bases separated the two germline ends. The DNA for the CDR3 is TGTGCCAGCAGGCTCACAGGGTTCAATCAGCCCCAGCATTTT. Translation: CASRLTGFNQPQHF.

This clone has just a few counts. The rearrangement uses TRBV4-1 and TRBJ2-3; a weak D match, TRBD2 (6 bases). Germline-derived CDR1 and CDR2 are MGHRA and YSYEKL. V was shortened by 0 bases and J by 2 bases, with 15 bases between the two germline ends. CDR3 length equals 17 residues. The CDR3: CASSQEGRGGLTDTQYF. CDR3 DNA: TGCGCCAGCAGCCAAGAAGGGCGAGGAGGGCTCACAGATACGCAGTATTTT.

The rearrangement joins TRBV5-1 to TRBJ2-1; a weak D match, TRBD1 (5 bases). The CDR3 totals 13 residues. Trimming took off 4 bases at V and 6 bases at J, with 11 bases between the two ends. Looked up from germline, CDR1 is SGHRS and CDR2 is YFSETQ. The CDR3 DNA reads as TGCGCCAGCAGCGGAGACAGACGCAATGAGCAGTTCTTC. Its translation is CASSGDRRNEQFF.

The rearrangement uses TRBV7-3 and TRBJ2-2, with D unresolved. V lost 4 bases, J lost 6 bases, and 6 bases lay in between. This CDR3 has 12 residues. The germline gives CDR1 SGHTA, CDR2 FQGTGA. For the CDR3, the DNA is TGTGCCAGCAGCTCTTTATCCGGGGAGCTGTTTTTT. This codes for CASSSLSGELFF.

This sequence joins TRBV6-6 and TRBJ2-7; D possibly corresponds to TRBD2 (5 bases). V was pared by 6 bases and J by 9 bases, with 15 bases between. This CDR3 region has 12 residues. The germline gives CDR1 MNHNY, CDR2 SVGAGI (reference sequence). CDR3 sequence reads: CASSQDGVGQYF. In DNA, the CDR3 is TGTGCCAGCAGCCAGGACGGGGTCGGGCAGTACTTC.

V gene TRBV28 combines with J gene TRBJ1-1; TRBD1 agrees at 7 bases. The CDR3 spans 13 residues. CDR1 and CDR2 (germline): MDHEN, SYDVKM. The J segment lost 11 bases and the V segment lost 8 bases, leaving 14 bases of the junction unmatched. The CDR3 here is CASDTGVPPGAFF. The CDR3 DNA follows: TGTGCCAGCGACACAGGGGTCCCCCCCGGGGCTTTCTTT.

The rearrangement joins TRBV5-1 to TRBJ2-3; possibly TRBD2 for D (5 bases). This CDR3 is built from 14 residues. The V end was cut by 5 bases, the J end by 5 bases, with 15 bases between. Germline CDR1 and CDR2: SGHRS and YFSETQ. In DNA form, the CDR3 reads TGCGCCAGCAGGCTGGCAGGACTGAGAGATACGCAGTATTTT. Amino acids: CASRLAGLRDTQYF.

The chain employs TRBV7-8 and TRBJ1-1; D unresolved. The CDR3 length is 15 residues. V was trimmed by 4 bases and J by 5 bases, leaving 17 bases between them. Per germline, CDR1 SGHVS and CDR2 FQNEAQ. Here the CDR3 DNA reads TGTGCCAGCAGCTCCCTCACTATGAGTAAGACTGAAGCTTTCTTT. Its protein is CASSSLTMSKTEAFF.

This chain uses TRBV2 with TRBJ2-2, with 10 bases matching TRBD2. The CDR3 covers 17 residues. V lost 4 bases to trimming and J lost 4 bases; unmatched junction nucleotides: 9. The germline CDR1 and CDR2 sequences are SNHLY and FYNNEI. The CDR3 loop reads CASSGLIAGGVTGELFF. The CDR3 DNA reads as TGTGCCAGCAGTGGGCTGATAGCGGGGGGTGTCACCGGGGAGCTGTTTTTT. Full variable domain (remainder filled in from reference TRBV2 and TRBJ2-2): EPEVTQTPSHQVTQMGQEVILRCVPISNHLYFYWYRQILGQKVEFLVSFYNNEISEKSEIFDDQFSVERPDGSNFTLKIRSTKLEDSAMYFCASSGLIAGGVTGELFFGEGSRLTVL.

This clone was observed a few times. The chain links TRBV5-6 to TRBJ1-2; 7 bases line up with TRBD1. The CDR3 consists of 15 residues. V gave up 0 bases and J gave up 3 bases; unmatched junction bases: 5. Germline CDR1 is SGHDT and CDR2 is YYEEEE. CDR3 sequence (DNA): TGTGCCAGCAGCTTGGGAGGCACAGGGGACTATGGCTACACCTTC. Translation: CASSLGGTGDYGYTF.

The rearrangement uses TRBV14 and TRBJ1-1; maybe TRBD1 (6 bases). Trimming stripped 4 bases from V and 0 bases from J, with 21 bases between. The CDR3 spans 18 residues. Germline CDR1 and CDR2: SGHDN and FVKESK. The CDR3 here is CASSRDNVNIHMNTEAFF. The CDR3 region has the DNA TGTGCCAGCAGCCGGGACAATGTGAATATCCACATGAACACTGAAGCTTTCTTT.

The chain joins TRBV30 to TRBJ2-2; TRBD2 aligns across 13 bases. CDR1 GTSNPN and CDR2 SVGIG come from the germline V gene (reference sequence). The length of the CDR3 is 19 residues. The J segment lost 0 bases and the V segment lost 0 bases, leaving 7 bases of the junction unmatched. As DNA, the CDR3 is TGTGCCTGGAGTGTACTGGTGGGACTAGCGGGACCGAACACCGGGGAGCTGTTTTTT. This translates into CAWSVLVGLAGPNTGELFF.

This clone was counted a single time. J is TRBJ1-6 and V is TRBV5-1; 8 positions agree with TRBD1. CDR1 is SGHRS, CDR2 YFSETQ, per germline. The CDR3 is 14 amino acids. Trimming cost V 3 bases and J 5 bases; bases outside gene matches: 1. The CDR3 DNA follows: TGCGCCAGCAGCTCGGGACAGGATAATTCACCCCTCCACTTT. This encodes CASSSGQDNSPLHF.

The rearrangement uses TRBV27 and TRBJ1-1, with D perhaps TRBD1 (5 bases). The V gene lost 0 bases and the J gene lost 1 base, with 9 bases spanning the gap. This CDR3 has 15 amino acids. Germline-derived CDR1 and CDR2 are MNHEY and SMNVEV (reference sequence). The CDR3 nucleotides read TGTGCCAGCAGTTTATCGCTCACAGGGAACACTGAAGCTTTCTTT. It specifies CASSLSLTGNTEAFF.

This clone was picked up a small number of times. The chain recombines TRBV5-6 with TRBJ2-7, with D perhaps TRBD2 (5 bases). V was pared by 4 bases and J by 3 bases, with 8 bases between. CDR1 is SGHDT, CDR2 YYEEEE, per germline. The CDR3 spans 12 residues. DNA of the CDR3: TGTGCCAGCAGCACCCGGGGCTACGAGCAGTACTTC. Translating gives CASSTRGYEQYF.

In DNA, the CDR3 is TGTGCCAGCAGTGAATTGAGACTCCCTTCCTACGAGCAGTACTTC. Its protein is CASSELRLPSYEQYF. This sequence joins TRBV6-1 and TRBJ2-7; no firm D call. The CDR3 sequence is 15 residues long. Germline values: CDR1 MNHNS, CDR2 SASEGT. Trimming removed 2 bases from V and 1 base from J, with 12 bases in between.

The rearrangement joins TRBV6-5 to TRBJ1-1, with a tentative D call TRBD1 (6 bases). Germline V gene data show CDR1 as MNHEY and CDR2 as SVGAGI. The CDR3 is made up of 14 amino acids. Trimming removed 6 bases at V and 2 bases at J, with 13 bases between. CDR3 sequence reads: CASSRQVSNTEAFF. As DNA, the CDR3 is TGTGCCAGCAGCCGACAGGTTAGCAACACTGAAGCTTTCTTT.

J is TRBJ2-5 and V is TRBV20-1; 7 bases are a match to TRBD1. This CDR3 has 11 amino acids. Germline lookup yields CDR1 DFQATT and CDR2 SNEGSKA (reference sequence). Trimming removed 6 bases from V and 7 bases from J; junction bases left unmatched: 5. The CDR3 here is CSAYQGVTQYF. The CDR3 nucleotides are TGCAGTGCATATCAGGGGGTGACCCAGTACTTC.